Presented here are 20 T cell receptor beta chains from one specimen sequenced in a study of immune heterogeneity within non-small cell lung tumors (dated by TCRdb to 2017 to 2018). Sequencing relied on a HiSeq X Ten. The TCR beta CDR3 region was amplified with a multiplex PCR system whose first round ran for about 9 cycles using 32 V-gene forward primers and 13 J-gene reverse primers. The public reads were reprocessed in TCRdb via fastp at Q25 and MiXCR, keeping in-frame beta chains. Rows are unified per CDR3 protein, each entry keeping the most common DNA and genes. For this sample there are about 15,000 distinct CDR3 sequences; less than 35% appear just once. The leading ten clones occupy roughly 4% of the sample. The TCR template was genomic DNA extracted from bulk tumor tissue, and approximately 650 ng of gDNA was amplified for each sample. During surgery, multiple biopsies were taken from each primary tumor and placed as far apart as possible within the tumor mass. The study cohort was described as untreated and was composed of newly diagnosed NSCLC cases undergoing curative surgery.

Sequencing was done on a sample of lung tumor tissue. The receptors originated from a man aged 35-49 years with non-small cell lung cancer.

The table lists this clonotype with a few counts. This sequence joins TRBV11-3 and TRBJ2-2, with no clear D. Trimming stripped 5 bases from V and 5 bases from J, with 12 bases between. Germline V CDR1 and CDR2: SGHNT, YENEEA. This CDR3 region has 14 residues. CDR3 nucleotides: TGTGCCAGCAGCCTGTACCGCGATACCGGGGAGCTGTTTTTT. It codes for CASSLYRDTGELFF.

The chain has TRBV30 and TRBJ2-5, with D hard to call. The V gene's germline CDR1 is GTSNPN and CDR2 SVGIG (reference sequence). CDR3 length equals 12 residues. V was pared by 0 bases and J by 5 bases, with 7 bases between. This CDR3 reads CAWSVNMETQYF. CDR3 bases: TGTGCCTGGAGTGTAAATATGGAGACCCAGTACTTC.

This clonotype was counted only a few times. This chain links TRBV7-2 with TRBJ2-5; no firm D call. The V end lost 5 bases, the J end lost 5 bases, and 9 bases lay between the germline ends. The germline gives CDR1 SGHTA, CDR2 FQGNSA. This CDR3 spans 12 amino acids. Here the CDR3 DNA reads TGTGCCAGCAGCGCAGTTAGGGAGACCCAGTACTTC. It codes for CASSAVRETQYF. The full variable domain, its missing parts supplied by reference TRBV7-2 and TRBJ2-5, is GAGVSQSPSNKVTEKGKDVELRCDPISGHTALYWYRQSLGQGLEFLIYFQGNSAPDKSGLPSDRFSAERTGGSVSTLTIQRTQQEDSAVYLCASSAVRETQYFGPGTRLLVL.

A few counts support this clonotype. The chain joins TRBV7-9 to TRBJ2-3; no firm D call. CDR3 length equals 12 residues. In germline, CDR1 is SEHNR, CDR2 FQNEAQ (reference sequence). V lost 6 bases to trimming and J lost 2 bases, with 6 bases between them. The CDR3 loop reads CASSSFTDTQYF. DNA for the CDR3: TGTGCCAGCAGTTCCTTCACAGATACGCAGTATTTT.

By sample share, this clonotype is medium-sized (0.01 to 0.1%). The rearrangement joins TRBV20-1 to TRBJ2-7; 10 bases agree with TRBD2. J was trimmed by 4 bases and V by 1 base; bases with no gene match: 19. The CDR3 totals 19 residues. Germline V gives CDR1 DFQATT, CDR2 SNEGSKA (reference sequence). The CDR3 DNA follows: TGCAGTGCTAGAGTTTTGGGAAAGGGGGCTTCTAGCGGGGGATACGAGCAGTACTTC. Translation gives CSARVLGKGASSGGYEQYF.

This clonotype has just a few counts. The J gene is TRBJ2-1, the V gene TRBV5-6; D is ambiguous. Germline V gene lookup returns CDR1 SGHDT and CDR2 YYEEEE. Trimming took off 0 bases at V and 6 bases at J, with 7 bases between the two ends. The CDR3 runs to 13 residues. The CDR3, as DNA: TGTGCCAGCAGCTTGGTCGGTCCCAATGAGCAGTTCTTC. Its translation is CASSLVGPNEQFF.

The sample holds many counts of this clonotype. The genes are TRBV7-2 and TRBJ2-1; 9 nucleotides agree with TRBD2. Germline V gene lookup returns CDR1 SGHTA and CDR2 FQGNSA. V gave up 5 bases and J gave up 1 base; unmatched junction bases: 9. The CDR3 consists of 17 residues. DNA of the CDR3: TGTGCCAGCAGCGTAAACCTAGCGGGAAGTTCCTACAATGAGCAGTTCTTC. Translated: CASSVNLAGSSYNEQFF.

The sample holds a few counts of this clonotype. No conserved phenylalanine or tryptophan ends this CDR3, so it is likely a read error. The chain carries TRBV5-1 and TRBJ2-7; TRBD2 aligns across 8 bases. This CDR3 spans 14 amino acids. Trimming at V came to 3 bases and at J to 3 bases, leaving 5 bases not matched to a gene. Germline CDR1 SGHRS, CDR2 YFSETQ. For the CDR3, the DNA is TGCGCCAGCAGCTCCGGGACTAGTGGCTACGAGCAGTACCTC. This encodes CASSSGTSGYEQYL.

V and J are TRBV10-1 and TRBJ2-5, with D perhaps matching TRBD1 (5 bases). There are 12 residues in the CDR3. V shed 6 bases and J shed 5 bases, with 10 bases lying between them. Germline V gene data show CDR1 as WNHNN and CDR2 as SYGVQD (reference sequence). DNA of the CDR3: TGCGCCAGCAGCGACAGAGTTGAGACCCAGTACTTC. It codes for CASSDRVETQYF.

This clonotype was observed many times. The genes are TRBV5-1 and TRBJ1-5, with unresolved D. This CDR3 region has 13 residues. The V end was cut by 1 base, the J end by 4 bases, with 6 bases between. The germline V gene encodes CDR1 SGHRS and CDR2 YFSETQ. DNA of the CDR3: TGCGCCAGCAGCTTGACGGGAAATCAGCCCCAGCATTTT. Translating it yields CASSLTGNQPQHF.

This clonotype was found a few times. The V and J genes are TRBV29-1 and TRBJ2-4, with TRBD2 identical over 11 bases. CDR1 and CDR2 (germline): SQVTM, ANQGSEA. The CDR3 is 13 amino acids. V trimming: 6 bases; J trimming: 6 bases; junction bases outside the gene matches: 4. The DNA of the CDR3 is TGCAGCGTCGGGACTAGCGGAGTAAACATTCAGTACTTC. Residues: CSVGTSGVNIQYF.

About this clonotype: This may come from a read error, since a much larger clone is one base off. Written as DNA, the CDR3 is TGTGCCAGCAGTTTATGGGTTGATACGCGGTATTTT. Protein: CASSLWVDTRYF. This sequence joins TRBV12-3 or TRBV12-4 and TRBJ2-3; no definite D call. The CDR3 length is 12 residues.

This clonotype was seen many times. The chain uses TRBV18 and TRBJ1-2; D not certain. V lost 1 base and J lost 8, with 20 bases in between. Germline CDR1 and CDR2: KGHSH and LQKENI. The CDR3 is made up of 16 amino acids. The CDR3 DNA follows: TGTGCCAGCTCACCACGACAAGGGAGTAAATTAGACGGCTACACCTTC. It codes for CASSPRQGSKLDGYTF.

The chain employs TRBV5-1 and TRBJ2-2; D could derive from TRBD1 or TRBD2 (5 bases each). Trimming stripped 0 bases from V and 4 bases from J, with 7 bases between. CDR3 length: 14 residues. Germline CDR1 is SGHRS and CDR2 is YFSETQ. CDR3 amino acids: CASSLGGGTGELFF. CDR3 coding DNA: TGCGCCAGCAGCTTGGGTGGGGGCACCGGGGAGCTGTTTTTT.

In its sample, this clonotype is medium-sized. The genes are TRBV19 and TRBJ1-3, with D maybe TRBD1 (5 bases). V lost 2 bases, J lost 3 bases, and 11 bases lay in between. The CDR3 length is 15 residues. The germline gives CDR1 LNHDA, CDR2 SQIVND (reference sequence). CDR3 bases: TGTGCCAGTAGTATACAGGGAACGGGTGGAAACACCATATATTTT. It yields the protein CASSIQGTGGNTIYF.

The CDR3 reads CASSLQAGNTEAFF. The CDR3 DNA reads TGTGCCAGCAGTTTACAGGCAGGGAACACTGAAGCTTTCTTT. The chain joins TRBV27 to TRBJ1-1, with unresolved D. The CDR3 is made up of 14 amino acids. CDR1 and CDR2 (germline): MNHEY, SMNVEV (reference sequence). Trimming left V 2 bases short and J 1 base short, with 8 bases between.

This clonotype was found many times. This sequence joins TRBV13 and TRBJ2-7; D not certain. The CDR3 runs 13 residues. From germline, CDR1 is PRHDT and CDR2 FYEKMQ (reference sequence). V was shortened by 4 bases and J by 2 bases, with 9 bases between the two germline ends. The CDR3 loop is CASSYRRTYEQYF. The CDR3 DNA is TGTGCCAGCAGCTACAGACGGACCTACGAGCAGTACTTC.

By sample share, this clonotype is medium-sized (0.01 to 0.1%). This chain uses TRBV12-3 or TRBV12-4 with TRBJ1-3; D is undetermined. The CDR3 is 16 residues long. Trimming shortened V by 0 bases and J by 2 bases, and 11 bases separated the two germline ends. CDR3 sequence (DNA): TGTGCCAGCAGTTTAGCGCTTCTGGTTACTGGAAACACCATATATTTT. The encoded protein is CASSLALLVTGNTIYF.

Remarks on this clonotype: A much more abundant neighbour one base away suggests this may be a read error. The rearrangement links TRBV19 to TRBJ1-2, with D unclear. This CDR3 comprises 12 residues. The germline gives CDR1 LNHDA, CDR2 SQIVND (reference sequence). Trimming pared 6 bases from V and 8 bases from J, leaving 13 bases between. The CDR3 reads CASRISRRGYTF. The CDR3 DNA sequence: TGTGCCAGTAGAATTTCTCGACGGGGCTACACCTTC.

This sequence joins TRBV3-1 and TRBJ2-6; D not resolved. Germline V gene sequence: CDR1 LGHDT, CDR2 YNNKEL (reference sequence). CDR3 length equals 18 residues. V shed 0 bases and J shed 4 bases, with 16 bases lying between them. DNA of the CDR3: TGTGCCAGCAGCCAAGACAAGACACGTTTTGACGGGGCCAACGTCCTGACTTTC. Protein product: CASSQDKTRFDGANVLTF.